This TCR beta chain was documented in a study of vaccination effects on CD4 cells after COVID-19. Study summary: BNT162b2 vaccine or mRNA-1273 vaccine was given to participants in two doses. Broader study findings: Marked clonal contraction of both clone types appeared late after vaccination.

Expansion of antigen-specific CD4+ T cells with viral peptide pools was carried out by the ViraFEST assay before sequencing. Following culture for nine to ten days, CD4+ T cells were isolated. None of these healthy vaccinees had been infected with SARS-CoV-2 before vaccination. Each well held approximately 1.8 million PBMC cultured with approximately 9.6 ug/ml peptides and 9.5 to 10 IU/ml IL-2. Measured with immunoSEQ multiplex PCR; TCRdb has only the in-frame clones, and not every one. The sample lists about 71,000 clones; approximately 70% were seen once. A remark on this clone: The antigen is not known.

This CDR3 has 18 amino acids. The V gene lost 1 base and the J gene lost 0 bases, with 16 bases spanning the gap. Germline V lookup: CDR1 SGHTA, CDR2 FQGNSA. The specimen was CD4+ T cells from PBMCs cultured with HCoV-OC43 spike peptides, collected before COVID-19 vaccination. Subset meaning: HCoV-OC43 spike overlapping peptide pool stimulation. The sequence was obtained from a human donor who received a COVID-19 vaccine. The gene calls are TRBV7-2 and TRBJ1-5; a weak D match, TRBD1 (5 bases). The CDR3 protein is CASSLVPFGAASNQPQHF. CDR3 in DNA: TGTGCCAGCAGCTTAGTCCCCTTTGGGGCAGCTAGCAATCAGCCCCAGCATTTT.